Here is one TCR beta chain with its context. The antigen this receptor binds is unknown. No base quality values were provided; no much bigger clone lies one nucleotide off. This record comes from a study of OX40 agonist ivuxolimab in advanced cancers. Background on the whole study: Ivuxolimab was an agonistic, fully human IgG2 monoclonal antibody directed against OX40 (CD134), a costimulatory receptor. Intravenous ivuxolimab was administered to patients every 2 weeks at six dose levels: 0.01, 0.1, 0.3, 1.5, 3 and 10 mg/kg. Patients were allowed to have had prior anti-PD-1, anti-PD-L1 or anti-CTLA-4 therapy, and around 40% of the dose-escalation patients had previously received checkpoint inhibitors. A male proportion of roughly 80% and a mean age of 60 years, ranging from 23 to 79, were recorded for the dose-escalation cohort. The paper covers the monotherapy dose-escalation part of the phase I ivuxolimab trial, which included N ≈ 50 patients. Of the approximately 50 dose-escalation patients, hepatocellular carcinoma was present in about 20, melanoma in approximately 15, renal cell carcinoma in 9 and head and neck cancer in 9. Peripheral TCRbeta sequencing was intended to test whether TCR sequence diversity was altered and clonal T-cell expansion was caused by ivuxolimab. Partial responses occurred in three dose-escalation patients, of whom one had hepatocellular carcinoma and two had cutaneous melanoma.

The investigation overall reported the following: Low levels of normalized T-cell clonal expansion were also shown by some nonresponding patients. The antigen specificity of the peripheral T cells that underwent clonal expansion was not determined. In the 0.1-3.0 mg/kg groups, partial responders had among the lowest normalized peripheral clonal expansion, particularly in CD8+ T cells. Clonal expansion of both CD4+ and CD8+ blood T cells was observed from baseline to week 6 at doses 0.1 to 3.0 mg/kg. On average, CD8+ T cells showed more expanded clones than CD4+ T cells after ivuxolimab.

Patients with autoimmune disease history or receiving systemic immunosuppression were excluded from the trial. Peripheral blood for TCR sequencing was collected from all dose cohorts at baseline, on cycle 4 day 1, and on cycle 7 day 1. The samples were drawn from a first-in-human, open-label, multicenter phase I dose-escalation trial of ivuxolimab. The trial enrolled adults with locally advanced or metastatic head and neck squamous cell, hepatocellular, melanoma or renal cell carcinoma. Before TCR sequencing, CD4+ T cells and CD8+ T cells from peripheral blood were sorted into separate populations. V is shortened by 5 bases, J by 5 bases, and the region joining them spans 12 bases. From the cysteine up to the phenylalanine, the CDR3 has a length of 14 residues. The CDR3 DNA has 42 bases and is translated from base 1. From the germline V gene, CDR1 is SGHVS and CDR2 is FNYEAQ. Genomic DNA was isolated from the sorted cells so that the TCRbeta CDR3 region could be sequenced. The immunoSEQ Assay was used to sequence the TCRbeta CDR3 regions. Sourced from immuneACCESS, this table was stored by TCRdb with only in-frame sequences that have V and J called. A share of the clones is absent; for the studies checked, an unresolved V gene accounts for under half, and the remainder has no known explanation. The sample has 85,000 or so clones on record, 70% to 90% of them singletons. The top ten clonotypes cover under 2% of the sample.

The chain uses TRBV7-6 and TRBJ1-4; the D gene is unclear. The TCR comes from an adult with an advanced solid tumor such as melanoma, head and neck, liver or kidney cancer. The sequenced sample was CD4+ or CD8+ T cells sorted from blood, obtained in a trial of the OX40 agonist ivuxolimab. CDR3 loop: CASSQQGSNEKLFF. The DNA sequence is TGTGCCAGCAGCCAGCAAGGTTCCAATGAAAAACTGTTTTTT.